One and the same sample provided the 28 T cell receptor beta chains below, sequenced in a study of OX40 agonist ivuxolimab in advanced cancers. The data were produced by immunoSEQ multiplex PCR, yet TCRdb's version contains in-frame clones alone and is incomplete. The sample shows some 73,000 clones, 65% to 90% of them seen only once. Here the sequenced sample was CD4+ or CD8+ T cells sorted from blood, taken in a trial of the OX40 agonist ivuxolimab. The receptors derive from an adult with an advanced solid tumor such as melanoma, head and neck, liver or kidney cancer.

CDR3 amino acids: CASSLEGRRFQETQYF. CDR3 coding DNA: TGTGCCAGCAGCTTAGAAGGGAGAAGGTTCCAAGAGACCCAGTACTTC. V gene TRBV7-3 combines with J gene TRBJ2-5; D possibly corresponds to TRBD2 (5 bases). The length of the CDR3 is 16 residues. Per the germline V gene, CDR1 is SGHTA and CDR2 is FQGTGA. Trimming stripped 2 bases from V and 1 base from J, with 14 bases between.

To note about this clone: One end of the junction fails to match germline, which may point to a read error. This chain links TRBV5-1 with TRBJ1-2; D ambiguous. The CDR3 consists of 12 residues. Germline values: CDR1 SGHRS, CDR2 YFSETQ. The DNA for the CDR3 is TGCGCCAGCAGCACAAATAACGATGGCTACACCTTC. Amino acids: CASSTNNDGYTF. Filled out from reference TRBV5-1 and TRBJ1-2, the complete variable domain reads KAGVTQTPRYLIKTRGQQVTLSCSPISGHRSVSWYQQTPGQGLQFLFEYFSETQRNKGNFPGRFSGRQFSNSRSEMNVSTLELGDSALYLCASSTNNDGYTFGSGTRLTVV.

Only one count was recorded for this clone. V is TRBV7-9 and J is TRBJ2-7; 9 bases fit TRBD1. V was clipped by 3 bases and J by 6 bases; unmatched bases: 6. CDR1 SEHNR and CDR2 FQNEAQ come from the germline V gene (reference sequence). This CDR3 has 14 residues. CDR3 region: CASSFRDRVGEQYF. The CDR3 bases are TGTGCCAGCAGCTTCCGGGACAGGGTGGGCGAGCAGTACTTC.

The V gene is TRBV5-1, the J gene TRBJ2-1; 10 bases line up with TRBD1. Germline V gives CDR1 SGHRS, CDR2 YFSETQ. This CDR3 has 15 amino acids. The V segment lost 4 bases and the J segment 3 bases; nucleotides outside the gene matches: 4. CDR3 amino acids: CASSQGQGGYNEQFF. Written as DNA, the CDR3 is TGCGCCAGCAGCCAAGGACAGGGGGGCTACAATGAGCAGTTCTTC.

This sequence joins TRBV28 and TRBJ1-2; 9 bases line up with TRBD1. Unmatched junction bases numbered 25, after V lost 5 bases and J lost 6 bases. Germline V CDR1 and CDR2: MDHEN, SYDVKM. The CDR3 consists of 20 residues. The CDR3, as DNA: TGTGCCAGCAGTGCCTGGTCTGCCACCACGAGAATGGGACAGGGTCATGGCTACACCTTC. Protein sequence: CASSAWSATTRMGQGHGYTF.

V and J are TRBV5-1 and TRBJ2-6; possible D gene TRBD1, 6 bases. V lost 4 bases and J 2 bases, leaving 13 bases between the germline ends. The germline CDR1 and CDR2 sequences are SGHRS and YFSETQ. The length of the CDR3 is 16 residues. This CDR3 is CASSLNQGTGANVLTF. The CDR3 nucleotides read TGCGCCAGCAGCCTGAACCAGGGGACTGGGGCCAACGTCCTGACTTTC.

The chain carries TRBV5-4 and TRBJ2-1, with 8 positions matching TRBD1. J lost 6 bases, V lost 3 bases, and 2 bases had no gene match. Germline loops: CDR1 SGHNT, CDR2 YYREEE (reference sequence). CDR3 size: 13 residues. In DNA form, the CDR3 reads TGTGCCAGCAGCTCTGACAGGGGCAATGAGCAGTTCTTC. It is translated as CASSSDRGNEQFF.

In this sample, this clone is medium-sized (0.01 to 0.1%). The CDR3 spells CASSPASTGLSGYTF. DNA of the CDR3: TGTGCCAGCTCACCAGCCTCTACAGGGCTCAGCGGCTACACCTTC. V and J are TRBV18 and TRBJ1-2, with D possibly being TRBD1 (6 bases). This CDR3 spans 15 amino acids. CDR1 and CDR2 (germline): KGHSH, LQKENI. V was clipped by 2 bases and J by 8 bases, with 18 bases between them.

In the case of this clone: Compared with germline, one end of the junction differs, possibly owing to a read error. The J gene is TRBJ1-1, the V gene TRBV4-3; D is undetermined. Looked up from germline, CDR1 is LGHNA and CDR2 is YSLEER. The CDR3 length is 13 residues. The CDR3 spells CASSWGVNAEAFF. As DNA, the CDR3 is TGCGCCAGCAGCTGGGGAGTGAACGCTGAAGCTTTCTTT.

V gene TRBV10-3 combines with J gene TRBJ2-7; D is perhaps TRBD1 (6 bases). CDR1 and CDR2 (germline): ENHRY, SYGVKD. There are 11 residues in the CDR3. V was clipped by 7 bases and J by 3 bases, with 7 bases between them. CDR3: CAINRDYEQYF. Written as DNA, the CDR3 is TGTGCCATCAACAGGGACTACGAGCAGTACTTC.

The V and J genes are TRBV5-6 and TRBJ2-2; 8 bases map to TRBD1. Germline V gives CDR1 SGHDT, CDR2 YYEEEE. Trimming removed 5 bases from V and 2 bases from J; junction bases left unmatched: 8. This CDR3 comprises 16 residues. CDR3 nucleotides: TGTGCCAGCAGTCGGACAGGGTGGGGAAACACCGGGGAGCTGTTTTTT. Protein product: CASSRTGWGNTGELFF.

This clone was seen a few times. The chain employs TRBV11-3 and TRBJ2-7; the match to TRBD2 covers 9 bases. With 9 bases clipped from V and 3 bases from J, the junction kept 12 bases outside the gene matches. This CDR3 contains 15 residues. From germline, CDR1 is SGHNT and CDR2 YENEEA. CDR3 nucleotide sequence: TGTGCCAGTCAAGGGATGGCGGGAGGGCGCTACGAGCAGTACTTC. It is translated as CASQGMAGGRYEQYF.

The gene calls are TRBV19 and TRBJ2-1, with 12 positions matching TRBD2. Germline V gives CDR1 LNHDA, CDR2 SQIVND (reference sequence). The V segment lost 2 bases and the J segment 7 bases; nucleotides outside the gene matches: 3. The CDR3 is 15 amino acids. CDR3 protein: CASSILAGGPNEQFF. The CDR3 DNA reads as TGTGCCAGTAGTATACTAGCGGGAGGGCCAAATGAGCAGTTCTTC.

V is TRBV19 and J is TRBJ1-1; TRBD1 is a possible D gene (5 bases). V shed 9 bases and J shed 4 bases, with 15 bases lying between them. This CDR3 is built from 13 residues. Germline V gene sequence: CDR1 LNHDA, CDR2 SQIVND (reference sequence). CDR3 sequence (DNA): TGTGCCAGCCTCAGTCGGGGGTCCACTGAAGCTTTCTTT. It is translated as CASLSRGSTEAFF. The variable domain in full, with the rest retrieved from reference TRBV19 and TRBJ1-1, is DGGITQSPKYLFRKEGQNVTLSCEQNLNHDAMYWYRQDPGQGLRLIYYSQIVNDFQKGDIAEGYSVSREKKESFPLTVTSAQKNPTAFYLCASLSRGSTEAFFGQGTRLTVV.

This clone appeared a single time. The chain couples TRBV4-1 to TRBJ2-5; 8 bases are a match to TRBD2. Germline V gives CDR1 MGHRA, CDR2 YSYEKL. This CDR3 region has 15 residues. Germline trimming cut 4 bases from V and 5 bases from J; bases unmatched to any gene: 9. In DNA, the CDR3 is TGCGCCAGCAGCCCCCTTTCGGGGGGGCTCGAGACCCAGTACTTC. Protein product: CASSPLSGGLETQYF.

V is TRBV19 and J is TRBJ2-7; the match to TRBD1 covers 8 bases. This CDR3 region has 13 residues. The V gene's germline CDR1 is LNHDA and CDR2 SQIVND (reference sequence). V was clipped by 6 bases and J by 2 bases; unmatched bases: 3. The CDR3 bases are TGTGCCAGTAGCTTGACAGGGGCCTACGAGCAGTACTTC. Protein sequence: CASSLTGAYEQYF.

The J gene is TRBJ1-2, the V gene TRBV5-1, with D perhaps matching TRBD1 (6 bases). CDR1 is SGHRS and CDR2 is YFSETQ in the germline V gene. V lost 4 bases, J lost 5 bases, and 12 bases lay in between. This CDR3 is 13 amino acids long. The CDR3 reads CASSTPGVYGYTF. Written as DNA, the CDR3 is TGCGCCAGCAGCACCCCAGGGGTGTATGGCTACACCTTC.

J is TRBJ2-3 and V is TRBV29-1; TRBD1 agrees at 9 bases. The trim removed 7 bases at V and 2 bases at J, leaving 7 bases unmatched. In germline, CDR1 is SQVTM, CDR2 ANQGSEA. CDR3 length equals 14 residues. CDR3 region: CSGRTGAHTDTQYF. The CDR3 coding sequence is TGCAGCGGAAGGACAGGGGCCCACACAGATACGCAGTATTTT.

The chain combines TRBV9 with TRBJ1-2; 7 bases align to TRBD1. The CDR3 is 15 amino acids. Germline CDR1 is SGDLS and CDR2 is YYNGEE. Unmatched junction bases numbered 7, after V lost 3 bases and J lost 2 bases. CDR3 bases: TGTGCCAGCAGCGCCCGACAGGGAAACAACTATGGCTACACCTTC. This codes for CASSARQGNNYGYTF. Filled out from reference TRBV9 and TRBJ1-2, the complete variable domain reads DSGVTQTPKHLITATGQRVTLRCSPRSGDLSVYWYQQSLDQGLQFLIQYYNGEERAKGNILERFSAQQFPDLHSELNLSSLELGDSALYFCASSARQGNNYGYTFGSGTRLTVV.

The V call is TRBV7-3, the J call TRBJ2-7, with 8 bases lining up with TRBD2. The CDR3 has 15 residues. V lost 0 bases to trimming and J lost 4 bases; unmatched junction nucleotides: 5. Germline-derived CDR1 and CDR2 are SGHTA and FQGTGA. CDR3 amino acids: CASSLTAGAKYEQYF. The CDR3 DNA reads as TGTGCCAGCAGCTTAACAGCGGGGGCTAAGTACGAGCAGTACTTC.

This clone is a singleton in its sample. CDR3 in DNA: TGTGCCAGCAGTAAACAGGGACTGAGGGATGAAAAACTGTTTTTT. Translation: CASSKQGLRDEKLFF. The rearrangement joins TRBV5-4 to TRBJ1-4, with TRBD1 as a possible D gene (6 bases). CDR1 SGHNT and CDR2 YYREEE come from the germline V gene (reference sequence). Trimming took 5 bases from V and 6 from J, leaving 17 bases between them. This CDR3 is built from 15 residues.

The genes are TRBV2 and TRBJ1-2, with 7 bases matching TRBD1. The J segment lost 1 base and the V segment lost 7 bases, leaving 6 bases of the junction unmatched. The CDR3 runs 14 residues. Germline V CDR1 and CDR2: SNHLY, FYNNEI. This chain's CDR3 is CASMRDSGNYGYTF. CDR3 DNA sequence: TGTGCCAGCATGAGGGACAGCGGTAACTATGGCTACACCTTC.

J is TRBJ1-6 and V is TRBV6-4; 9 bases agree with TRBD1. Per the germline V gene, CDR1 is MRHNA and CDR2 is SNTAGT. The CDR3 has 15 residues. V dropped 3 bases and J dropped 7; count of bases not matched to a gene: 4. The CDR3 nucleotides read TGTGCCAGCAGTGAGCTCGGACAGGGGAATTCACCCCTCCACTTT. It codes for CASSELGQGNSPLHF.

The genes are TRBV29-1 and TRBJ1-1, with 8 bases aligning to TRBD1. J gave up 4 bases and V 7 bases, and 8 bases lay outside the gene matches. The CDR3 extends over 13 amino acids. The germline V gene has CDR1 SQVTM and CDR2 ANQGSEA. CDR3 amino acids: CSAGQGLSTEAFF. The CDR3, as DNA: TGCAGCGCCGGACAGGGTTTAAGCACTGAAGCTTTCTTT.

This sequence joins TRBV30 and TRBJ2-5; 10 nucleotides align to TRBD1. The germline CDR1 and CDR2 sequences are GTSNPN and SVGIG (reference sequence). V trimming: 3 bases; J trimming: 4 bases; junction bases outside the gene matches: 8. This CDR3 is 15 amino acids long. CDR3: CAWSLGQGLGETQYF. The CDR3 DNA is TGTGCCTGGAGCCTGGGACAGGGGTTAGGAGAGACCCAGTACTTC.

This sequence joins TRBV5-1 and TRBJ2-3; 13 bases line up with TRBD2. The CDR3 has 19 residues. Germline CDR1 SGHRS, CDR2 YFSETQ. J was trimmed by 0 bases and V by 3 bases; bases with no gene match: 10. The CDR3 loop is CASSYSTSGGASSTDTQYF. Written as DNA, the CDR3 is TGCGCCAGCAGCTACTCCACTAGCGGGGGGGCTTCTAGCACAGATACGCAGTATTTT.

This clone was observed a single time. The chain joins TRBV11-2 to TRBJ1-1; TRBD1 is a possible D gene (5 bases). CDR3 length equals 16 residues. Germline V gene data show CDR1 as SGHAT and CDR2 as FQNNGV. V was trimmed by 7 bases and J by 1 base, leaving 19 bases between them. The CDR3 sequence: CASTQTAGPKNTEAFF. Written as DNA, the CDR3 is TGTGCCAGCACTCAAACCGCAGGGCCTAAGAACACTGAAGCTTTCTTT.

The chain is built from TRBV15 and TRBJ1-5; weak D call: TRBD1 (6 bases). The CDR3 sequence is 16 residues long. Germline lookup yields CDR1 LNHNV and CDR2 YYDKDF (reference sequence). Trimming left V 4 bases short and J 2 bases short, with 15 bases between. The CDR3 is CATSKGGQWGNQPQHF. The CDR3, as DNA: TGTGCCACCAGCAAAGGGGGGCAATGGGGCAATCAGCCCCAGCATTTT.